The next 31 T cell receptor beta chains were all read from a single sample in a study of shared clonotypes between healthy human individuals. Naive CD8 cells were CD45RO-negative, positively selected for CCR7, excluding terminally differentiated effector memory CD45RA+ cells. The data were produced by immunoSEQ multiplex PCR, yet TCRdb's version contains in-frame clones alone and is incomplete. The repertoire includes some 2,000,000 clones, about 95% of them detected once, and roughly 1.1% sits in the top ten. The sequenced sample consisted of naive CD8+ T cells sorted from blood. Receptor source: a man between 18 and 35 years old in good health.

The V call is TRBV27, the J call TRBJ2-7; 8 nucleotides agree with TRBD2. Germline trimming cut 4 bases from V and 4 bases from J; bases unmatched to any gene: 12. The CDR3 has 16 residues. Germline CDR1 reads MNHEY; CDR2 reads SMNVEV (reference sequence). The CDR3, as DNA: TGTGCCAGCAGTTCCGGCTTGGGACTAGTCGCTTACGAGCAGTACTTC. Protein: CASSSGLGLVAYEQYF.

Details on this clone: One end of the junction fails to match germline, which may point to a read error. The rearrangement uses TRBV7-7 and TRBJ2-5, with D tentatively TRBD1 (5 bases). CDR1 and CDR2 (germline): SSHAT, FNYEAQ (reference sequence). The CDR3 is 16 residues long. CDR3 in amino acids: CASTPNLRVPQETQYF. CDR3 bases: TGTGCTAGCACCCCAAACCTCAGGGTGCCCCAAGAGACCCAGTACTTC.

The chain's CDR3 is CASSITGSYTEAFF. The CDR3 region has the DNA TGTGCCAGCAGTATTACAGGTTCGTACACTGAAGCTTTCTTT. The V gene is TRBV28, the J gene TRBJ1-1; D is possibly TRBD1 (5 bases). There are 14 residues in the CDR3. Germline V gives CDR1 MDHEN, CDR2 SYDVKM. Trimming cost V 5 bases and J 3 bases, with 13 bases left between them.

The chain recombines TRBV9 with TRBJ2-3; possible D gene TRBD2, 7 bases. Deletions cut 3 bases from V and 4 bases from J, with 18 bases between. Germline CDR1 is SGDLS and CDR2 is YYNGEE. The CDR3 extends over 16 amino acids. CDR3 sequence reads: CASSGSGRRGADTQYF. For the CDR3, the DNA is TGTGCCAGCAGCGGTAGCGGGCGGAGGGGGGCAGATACGCAGTATTTT. Using reference TRBV9 and TRBJ2-3 for the parts outside the CDR3, the full variable domain is DSGVTQTPKHLITATGQRVTLRCSPRSGDLSVYWYQQSLDQGLQFLIQYYNGEERAKGNILERFSAQQFPDLHSELNLSSLELGDSALYFCASSGSGRRGADTQYFGPGTRLTVL.

This clone was seen only once. The chain uses TRBV4-1 and TRBJ1-2; 7 bases are shared with TRBD1. The V gene end was trimmed by 3 bases and the J gene end by 2 bases; junction bases not matched to a gene: 6. CDR3 size: 15 residues. CDR1 is MGHRA, CDR2 YSYEKL, per germline. The CDR3 DNA follows: TGCGCCAGCAGCCAGGTGACAGGGACCAACTATGGCTACACCTTC. Amino acid sequence: CASSQVTGTNYGYTF.

The J gene is TRBJ1-1, the V gene TRBV6-5; a weak D match, TRBD1 (6 bases). The CDR3 sequence is 13 residues long. Germline CDR1 and CDR2: MNHEY and SVGAGI. The V and J ends lost 6 bases and 2 bases respectively, with 10 bases between them. This CDR3 reads CASSVQGNTEAFF. CDR3 in DNA: TGTGCCAGCAGCGTACAGGGTAACACTGAAGCTTTCTTT.

The rearrangement uses TRBV6-5 and TRBJ2-1, with 8 nucleotides matching TRBD2. Per germline, CDR1 MNHEY and CDR2 SVGAGI. CDR3 length: 16 residues. Losses at the gene ends were 0 bases for V and 6 bases for J; bases not matched to a gene: 7. The DNA for the CDR3 is TGTGCCAGCAGTTACTCAACGGGAGGGCCCTCCAATGAGCAGTTCTTC. Translating gives CASSYSTGGPSNEQFF.

CDR3 region: CATGQGLFSNQPQHF. Here the CDR3 DNA reads TGTGCCACCGGACAGGGTCTATTTAGCAATCAGCCCCAGCATTTT. This chain connects TRBV19 to TRBJ1-5, with 8 nucleotides matching TRBD1. With 10 bases clipped from V and 0 bases from J, the junction kept 8 bases outside the gene matches. Germline assignment: CDR1 LNHDA and CDR2 SQIVND (reference sequence). The CDR3 covers 15 residues.

V is TRBV5-1 and J is TRBJ1-2; the match to TRBD1 covers 8 bases. The V gene end was trimmed by 4 bases and the J gene end by 0 bases; junction bases not matched to a gene: 8. The CDR3 length is 16 residues. Germline V lookup: CDR1 SGHRS, CDR2 YFSETQ. In nucleotides, the CDR3 is TGCGCCAGCAGCCAGGACAGGGAAAGGACTAACTATGGCTACACCTTC. Protein sequence: CASSQDRERTNYGYTF.

The J gene is TRBJ2-3, the V gene TRBV2; no firm D call. The germline V gene has CDR1 SNHLY and CDR2 FYNNEI. This CDR3 spans 12 amino acids. V lost 10 bases, J lost 2 bases, and 10 bases lay in between. The CDR3 DNA sequence: TGTGCCATCCGGTCCTCCACAGATACGCAGTATTTT. This encodes CAIRSSTDTQYF. Full variable domain (remainder filled in from reference TRBV2 and TRBJ2-3): EPEVTQTPSHQVTQMGQEVILRCVPISNHLYFYWYRQILGQKVEFLVSFYNNEISEKSEIFDDQFSVERPDGSNFTLKIRSTKLEDSAMYFCAIRSSTDTQYFGPGTRLTVL.

V and J are TRBV30 and TRBJ1-6, with D possibly being TRBD1 (5 bases). Germline lookup yields CDR1 GTSNPN and CDR2 SVGIG (reference sequence). The CDR3 length is 18 residues. Trimming removed 1 base at V and 0 bases at J, with 16 bases between. The chain's CDR3 is CAWSEAVGQSSYNSPLHF. The CDR3 DNA reads TGTGCCTGGAGTGAGGCCGTGGGGCAGAGCTCCTATAATTCACCCCTCCACTTT.

The chain couples TRBV23-1 to TRBJ1-5, with a tentative D call TRBD1 (6 bases). TRBV23-1 carries the ORF label, with uncertain function. CDR3 length: 17 amino acids. V lost 0 bases and J lost 2, with 14 bases in between. The CDR3 DNA reads TGCGCCAGCAGTCAATCGTTGAGGGGGGTCGGCAATCAGCCCCAGCATTTT. It yields the protein CASSQSLRGVGNQPQHF.

The V gene is TRBV28, the J gene TRBJ2-1; 8 bases agree with TRBD1. The CDR3 has 14 amino acids. V shed 3 bases and J 4 bases; nucleotides not matched to a gene: 2. Looked up from germline, CDR1 is MDHEN and CDR2 is SYDVKM. DNA of the CDR3: TGTGCCAGCAGTTTTGACAGGGGTTACAATGAGCAGTTCTTC. Its protein product is CASSFDRGYNEQFF.

Concerning this clone: One junction end does not reproduce the germline sequence, and a read error may be involved. The sample has other DNA sequences that encode this CDR3 too. The J gene is TRBJ1-1, the V gene TRBV19; weak D call: TRBD1 (6 bases). The CDR3 is made up of 12 amino acids. The germline CDR1 and CDR2 sequences are LNHDA and SQIVND (reference sequence). CDR3 sequence reads: CASRVGDTEAFF. The CDR3 DNA reads TGTGCCAGTAGGGTGGGGGACACCGAAGCTTTCTTT.

The chain employs TRBV5-1 and TRBJ2-7; the match to TRBD2 covers 14 bases. J gave up 6 bases and V 3 bases, and 5 bases lay outside the gene matches. There are 15 residues in the CDR3. Germline values: CDR1 SGHRS, CDR2 YFSETQ. The CDR3 spells CASSSGLAGGVEQYF. The CDR3 DNA reads TGCGCCAGCAGCTCAGGACTAGCGGGAGGAGTCGAGCAGTACTTC.

The chain uses TRBV28 and TRBJ1-4; D is possibly TRBD1 (5 bases). V lost 3 bases to trimming and J lost 6 bases, with 20 bases between them. Per the germline V gene, CDR1 is MDHEN and CDR2 is SYDVKM. The CDR3 has 17 residues. CDR3 region: CASSFLRVQAADEKLFF. CDR3 bases: TGTGCCAGCAGTTTCCTTAGAGTACAGGCGGCGGATGAAAAACTGTTTTTT.

The chain uses TRBV6-5 and TRBJ2-5, with D unresolved. In germline, CDR1 is MNHEY, CDR2 SVGAGI. This CDR3 comprises 13 residues. Trimming cost V 3 bases and J 5 bases, with 10 bases left between them. CDR3 DNA sequence: TGTGCCAGCAGTTATGGGTTCTCGGAGACCCAGTACTTC. Its protein product is CASSYGFSETQYF.

As concerns this clone: In the same sample, other DNA sequences code for this CDR3. The V call is TRBV6-1, the J call TRBJ2-2, with a tentative D call TRBD2 (6 bases). Germline values: CDR1 MNHNS, CDR2 SASEGT. Trimming left V 3 bases short and J 2 bases short, with 7 bases between. The CDR3 runs to 14 residues. The CDR3 protein is CASSEGLNTGELFF. In DNA form, the CDR3 reads TGTGCCAGCAGTGAGGGACTTAACACCGGGGAGCTGTTTTTT.

The genes are TRBV7-8 and TRBJ1-5; perhaps TRBD1 as D (6 bases). Trimming pared 0 bases from V and 4 bases from J, leaving 10 bases between. Germline values: CDR1 SGHVS, CDR2 FQNEAQ. There are 15 residues in the CDR3. The CDR3 DNA is TGTGCCAGCAGCTTAGCTTACCAGGGGAATCAGCCCCAGCATTTT. Translated, it gives CASSLAYQGNQPQHF.

The CDR3 sequence: CASSLSLQVYEQYF. CDR3 sequence (DNA): TGTGCCAGCAGCTTAAGCCTACAGGTCTACGAGCAGTACTTC. This chain joins TRBV11-2 and TRBJ2-7, with D possibly matching TRBD1 (5 bases). Germline CDR1 SGHAT, CDR2 FQNNGV. The CDR3 is 14 amino acids. The V end lost 2 bases, the J end lost 3 bases, and 11 bases lay between the germline ends.

This rearrangement joins TRBV2 to TRBJ2-3; 10 bases are shared with TRBD2. The V segment lost 5 bases and the J segment 2 bases; nucleotides outside the gene matches: 16. This CDR3 has 19 residues. The germline gives CDR1 SNHLY, CDR2 FYNNEI. As DNA, the CDR3 is TGTGCCAGCAGTTTCCGGACTAGCGGCATCCCCGACCCCACAGATACGCAGTATTTT. It specifies CASSFRTSGIPDPTDTQYF. The full variable domain, completed using reference TRBV2 and TRBJ2-3, is EPEVTQTPSHQVTQMGQEVILRCVPISNHLYFYWYRQILGQKVEFLVSFYNNEISEKSEIFDDQFSVERPDGSNFTLKIRSTKLEDSAMYFCASSFRTSGIPDPTDTQYFGPGTRLTVL.

The V and J genes are TRBV5-1 and TRBJ1-5; no definite D call. This CDR3 is built from 15 residues. The germline V and J ends were trimmed by 4 bases and 1 base, with 12 bases remaining between them. Germline V lookup: CDR1 SGHRS, CDR2 YFSETQ. The CDR3 DNA reads as TGCGCCAGCAGCCCCGGAGAGTTGAGCAATCAGCCCCAGCATTTT. As protein: CASSPGELSNQPQHF.

The gene calls are TRBV7-8 and TRBJ1-6, with D hard to call. This CDR3 comprises 12 residues. Looked up from germline, CDR1 is SGHVS and CDR2 is FQNEAQ. Trimming took 4 bases from V and 10 from J, leaving 8 bases between them. CDR3: CASSSADSPLHF. The CDR3 coding sequence is TGTGCCAGCAGCTCCGCCGACTCACCCCTCCACTTT.

The sample holds one count of this clone. The gene calls are TRBV9 and TRBJ2-1; 15 bases align to TRBD2. The V segment lost 4 bases and the J segment 2 bases; nucleotides outside the gene matches: 7. The CDR3 spans 18 residues. Germline lookup yields CDR1 SGDLS and CDR2 YYNGEE. CDR3 protein: CASSTGLAGGIAYNEQFF. The CDR3 region has the DNA TGTGCCAGCAGCACAGGACTAGCGGGGGGGATAGCCTACAATGAGCAGTTCTTC.

J is TRBJ2-7 and V is TRBV11-1; D gene uncertain. Germline CDR1 SGHAT, CDR2 FQDESV (reference sequence). Trimming cost V 1 base and J 2 bases, with 9 bases left between them. There are 14 residues in the CDR3. CDR3 in DNA: TGTGCCAGCAGCTTAGAGGGCCAGGCCTACGAGCAGTACTTC. This encodes CASSLEGQAYEQYF.

The chain recombines TRBV6-1 with TRBJ2-1; the match to TRBD2 covers 11 bases. V gave up 7 bases and J gave up 5 bases; unmatched junction bases: 4. The CDR3 is 14 amino acids. In germline, CDR1 is MNHNS, CDR2 SASEGT. CDR3 loop: CASNPGLADNEQFF. DNA of the CDR3: TGTGCCAGCAACCCGGGACTAGCGGACAATGAGCAGTTCTTC.

This chain links TRBV11-3 with TRBJ1-2; D is undetermined. This CDR3 spans 15 amino acids. The V and J ends lost 5 bases and 0 bases respectively, with 13 bases between them. Germline values: CDR1 SGHNT, CDR2 YENEEA. CDR3: CASSAFTTANYGYTF. CDR3 bases: TGTGCCAGCAGCGCTTTTACGACGGCTAACTATGGCTACACCTTC.

The V and J genes are TRBV30 and TRBJ1-5; tentative D call: TRBD1 (6 bases). The CDR3 is 13 amino acids. Per germline, CDR1 GTSNPN and CDR2 SVGIG (reference sequence). Trimming stripped 5 bases from V and 5 bases from J, with 13 bases between. The CDR3 bases are TGTGCCTGGGCGATACAGGGTGATCAGCCCCAGCATTTT. It codes for CAWAIQGDQPQHF.

This chain uses TRBV6-6 with TRBJ1-2; no firm D call. V lost 4 bases, J lost 3 bases, and 12 bases lay in between. Germline V gene data show CDR1 as MNHNY and CDR2 as SVGAGI (reference sequence). The CDR3 is 14 amino acids. The CDR3 sequence is CASSLTVGDYGYTF. The CDR3 region has the DNA TGTGCCAGCAGTTTAACCGTCGGGGACTATGGCTACACCTTC.

This sequence joins TRBV2 and TRBJ1-5; no reliable D call. The length of the CDR3 is 13 residues. The V end lost 2 bases, the J end lost 1 base, and 3 bases lay between the germline ends. Per the germline V gene, CDR1 is SNHLY and CDR2 is FYNNEI. As DNA, the CDR3 is TGTGCCAGCAGTGAATCCAGCAATCAGCCCCAGCATTTT. Translated, it gives CASSESSNQPQHF.

Note on this clone: Additional DNA sequences in this sample encode the identical CDR3. The V gene is TRBV28, the J gene TRBJ1-1; D is ambiguous. With 2 bases removed from V and 7 bases from J, the gap between germline ends came to 2 bases. This CDR3 is 10 amino acids long. Germline CDR1 and CDR2: MDHEN and SYDVKM. This CDR3 reads CASSLGEAFF. CDR3 sequence (DNA): TGTGCCAGCAGTTTAGGTGAAGCTTTCTTT.